This TCR beta chain was captured in a study of blood T cells in healthy people across ages. Remarks on this clonotype: Its antigen is unknown. Since no conserved phenylalanine or tryptophan closes the CDR3, a read error is the likely cause.

Peripheral blood from each donor was collected in a volume of 9.5 to 10 milliliters. Through a sample-barcoded 5' primer and a J-beta primer mix, a second PCR was run for roughly 6 to 11 cycles. TCRdb ran MiXCR on the 5' RACE reads and lists one entry per CDR3 protein. The sample includes about 290,000 distinct CDR3 sequences, 25% to 30% of them seen just once. Study-level findings and limits: Observed TCR beta diversity per million T cells went down as age went up. This fall followed a roughly linear course with age.

Germline V gene lookup returns CDR1 SGHTA and CDR2 FQGTGA. With V trimmed by 5 bases and J by 4 bases, 5 bases remained unmatched. CDR3 size: 14 residues. The chain combines TRBV7-3 with TRBJ2-5, with 9 bases fitting TRBD1. The TCR originated in a woman aged 70 to 79 in good health. The sequenced sample consisted of blood. The CDR3: CASSLSGQGETQYL. CDR3 sequence (DNA): TGTGCCAGCAGCCTCTCGGGACAGGGAGAGACCCAGTACTTA.